The T cell receptor (beta chain) under discussion was sequenced for a study of beta chain features in type 1 diabetes. Overall study findings and caveats: There was a moderate but significant shortening of TCRB CDR3s in all four CD4+ subsets of Type 1 diabetes patients.

Trimming removed 6 bases from V and 8 bases from J, with 20 bases in between. The CDR3 consists of 14 residues. The germline V gene has CDR1 SGHDT and CDR2 YYEEEE. Cells sorted by CD45RO/CCR7/CD25/CD127/CD95/CD27 comprised CD4+ naive, central memory, regulatory and stem cell-like memory cells. Sorted populations all had greater than 98% purity. Of note for this clone: Its target is not known.

Expressed TCRB transcripts were sequenced after all isolated RNA was converted to cDNA. TCRdb's table, derived via immunoSEQ multiplex PCR, lists solely in-frame clones and lacks some. The sample contains about 340,000 clones, approximately 13% of which appear only once. Material: naive CD4+ T cells from blood. The V call is TRBV5-6, the J call TRBJ1-2; maybe TRBD1 (6 bases). This TCR was recovered from a woman aged 18-29 years with type 1 diabetes. The CDR3 DNA is TGTGCCAGCACCCTCAACAGGGCGGGTGGAGGCTACACCTTC. Amino acid sequence: CASTLNRAGGGYTF.